This T cell receptor (beta chain) was retrieved from a study of T cells in Graves' hyperthyroidism and ophthalmopathy. Findings and caveats of the study: Blood shared most expanded thyroid clonotypes above 0.001.

Details on this clonotype: Its specificity is unknown. This could be a read error, since a much larger clone is one nucleotide away.

Researchers took RNA transcripts and amplified the TCR beta CDR3 regions from them. Using the HTBI primer set, a first-round RT-PCR was run on the TCR CDR3. MiXCR, applied by TCRdb to the multiplex PCR reads, yields one record per CDR3 protein. The sample has under 750,000 distinct CDR3 sequences; 18% are singletons. Hyperthyroidism was newly diagnosed in patients aged 18 to 65 (duration under 2 months). CDR1 and CDR2 from the germline V gene are KGHSH and LQKENI. The length of the CDR3 is 14 residues. Material: blood. The sequence was collected from a woman aged 45-59 years with Graves' hyperthyroidism that later progressed to Graves' ophthalmopathy. This rearrangement joins TRBV18 to TRBJ1-2; D may be TRBD1 (6 bases). The CDR3 protein is CASPPGAADYGYTF. The DNA of the CDR3 is TGTGCCAGCCCACCAGGGGCAGCGGACTATGGCTACACCTTC.